This record covers a single T cell receptor beta chain. Its antigen specificity is not known. Base qualities are missing; no much larger clone stands one base away. The sample's time point label, decoded: about 28 days (+/-7) after the second vaccine dose. AZD1222 recipients with second doses at about 4 weeks or about 12 weeks were pooled, because spike-specific TCR depth and breadth did not differ between schedules. The vaccinee samples were drawn from two UK trials, COV001 and COV002, one of which was a single-blind randomized controlled phase 2/3 trial testing AZD1222 (ChAdOx1 nCoV-19) in healthy adults. For TCRbeta chain sequencing, PBMC samples were collected from trial participants at day 0 and at day 28 after the second dose. The germline ends are 13 bases apart after V is trimmed by 6 bases and J by 4 bases. The germline V gene specifies KGHSH as CDR1 and LQKENI as CDR2. Inclusive of the bounding cysteine and phenylalanine, the CDR3 is 13 residues long. The CDR3 DNA has 39 bases and is translated from base 1.

The CDR3 regions of human TCRbeta chains were analyzed by immunosequencing. The authors' pipeline ran thus. Repertoire TCRs were matched against a reference library of SARS-CoV-2-specific TCRs generated with the MIRA antigen-specificity platform. Breadth meant the fraction of unique TCRs that were SARS-CoV-2-associated, whereas depth meant the fraction of total T cells that were SARS-CoV-2-associated. Using the MIRA data, each spike-specific TCR was assigned both to the spike region to which the TCR was reactive and to a CD4 or CD8 class. Log10-transformed breadth and depth values were compared by one-way ANOVA with Sidak's multiple comparisons tests. TCRdb stores this immuneACCESS table with in-frame sequences only. Part of the clones is absent; in the studies checked, under half of the shortfall reflects unresolved V genes, and no reason is known for the rest. The DNA gave D and trimming, while V, J and clone size come from that table. The sample contains over 150,000 clones, approximately 88% of them found a single time. 4.3% of the sample is in the top ten clones.

This record comes from a study of T cell responses to AZD1222 COVID-19 vaccine (dated by TCRdb to the early 2020s). About the full investigation: A total of 233 trial participants underwent TCR sequencing, of whom some 210 received two doses of AZD1222 and about 26 received two doses of the MenACWY control vaccine. Trial participants were enrolled by age into 18-55, 56-69 and 70-plus year subgroups, with around 150, 28 and 57 TCR-sequenced participants respectively.

What the study reported, not specific to this receptor: After two AZD1222 doses, spike-specific TCR breadth and depth were significantly higher than at day 0 and than in MenACWY recipients. Conclusions about previously exposed vaccinees are limited, since just six AZD1222 recipients were seropositive for SARS-CoV-2 at baseline. CD4 TCRs associated with the vaccine covered the entire spike protein, and the dominant responses were in regions 160-218 and 743-854. The 56-69-year group was small, and its depth increase did not reach significance, likely because of low power. Participants were mostly white British and included more females than males, and it was suggested by the authors that clonal diversity may have been underestimated. Because no day 14 peak-response samples were available, the repertoires could be characterized only after the peak T cell response. Reportedly, close to half of the unique spike-specific TCRs recognized epitopes lying outside the regions that are mutated in the B.1.351 and B.1.1.7 variants.

The source is an adult who received the AZD1222 COVID-19 vaccine. Recombination linked TRBV18 to TRBJ2-7, and perhaps TRBD1 as D gene, on 6 matching bases. The sample here was peripheral blood, taken 28 days after the second AZD1222 dose. Read as DNA, the sequence is TGTGCCAGCTCCCCGAGACAGGAATACGAGCAGTACTTC. This encodes CASSPRQEYEQYF. Here the CDR3 is joined to the reference TRBV18 and TRBJ2-7 genes, and the full variable domain is: NAGVMQNPRHLVRRRGQEARLRCSPMKGHSHVYWYRQLPEEGLKFMVYLQKENIIDESGMPKERFSAEFPKEGPSILRIQQVVRGDSAAYFCASSPRQEYEQYFGPGTRLTVT.